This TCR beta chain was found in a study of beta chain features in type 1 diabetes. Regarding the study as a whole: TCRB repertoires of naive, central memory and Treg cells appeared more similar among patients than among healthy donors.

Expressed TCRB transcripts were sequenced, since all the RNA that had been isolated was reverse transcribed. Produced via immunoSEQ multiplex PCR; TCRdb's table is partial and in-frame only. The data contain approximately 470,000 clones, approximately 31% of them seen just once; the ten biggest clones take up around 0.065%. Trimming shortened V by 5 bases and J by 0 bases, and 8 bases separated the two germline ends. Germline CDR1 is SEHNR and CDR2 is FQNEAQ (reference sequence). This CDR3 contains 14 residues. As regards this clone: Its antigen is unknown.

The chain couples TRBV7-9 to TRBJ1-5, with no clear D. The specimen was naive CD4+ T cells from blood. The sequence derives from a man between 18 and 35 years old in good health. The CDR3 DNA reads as TGTGCCAGCAGCCGCCTTAATAGCAATCAGCCCCAGCATTTT. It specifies CASSRLNSNQPQHF.